Listed below are T cell receptor beta chains from one sample, sequenced in a study of T cell responses to AZD1222 COVID-19 vaccine. Using immunoSEQ multiplex PCR, the repertoire was profiled, and TCRdb retains in-frame clones only, with some absent. The table includes some 150,000 clones, roughly 90% detected once. The starting material was peripheral blood, obtained 28 days after the second AZD1222 dose. All receptors derive from an adult who received the AZD1222 COVID-19 vaccine. Both conserved end residues are part of each CDR3. D genes are given only for firm matches. Size values are once, few and many counts, or a class for expanded clones, and some rows have none.

>TRBV4-2|TRBD2|-|TRBJ2-1
CASSQDGASGGAQEQFF
TGTGCCAGCAGCCAAGATGGGGCTAGCGGGGGGGCACAAGAGCAGTTCTTC
>TRBV27|-|-|TRBJ2-7
CASRKKPAGAAYEQYF
TGTGCCAGCAGAAAAAAGCCTGCTGGAGCAGCCTACGAGCAGTACTTC
>TRBV11-2|-|-|TRBJ2-3
CASSFEQRTDTQYF
TGTGCCAGCAGCTTCGAACAGCGGACAGATACGCAGTATTTT
>TRBV29-1|-|-|TRBJ1-1
CSVVPVRTEAFF
TGCAGCGTTGTTCCAGTTCGCACTGAAGCTTTCTTT
>TRBV6-5|-|few|TRBJ1-5
CASSSQNSNQPQHF
TGTGCCAGCAGTTCCCAGAATAGCAATCAGCCCCAGCATTTT
>TRBV6-4|TRBD2|-|TRBJ2-3
CASSDSTSGGGTDTQYF
TGTGCCAGCAGTGACTCGACTAGCGGGGGGGGCACAGATACGCAGTATTTT
>TRBV27|-|-|TRBJ2-7
CASSLDSGSTYEQYF
TGTGCCAGCAGTTTGGACTCAGGGAGTACCTACGAGCAGTACTTC
>TRBV5-5|-|-|TRBJ1-5
CASSQDSHFQPQHF
TGTGCCAGCAGCCAAGACAGCCATTTTCAGCCCCAGCATTTT
>TRBV13|TRBD2|-|TRBJ2-5
CASSSLAQETQYF
TGTGCCAGCAGCTCACTAGCGCAAGAGACCCAGTACTTC
>TRBV19|TRBD2|-|TRBJ2-7
CASGLAGGWYEQYF
TGTGCCAGCGGACTAGCGGGGGGTTGGTACGAGCAGTACTTC
>TRBV7-2|TRBD1|-|TRBJ1-2
CASSPQGINYGYTF
TGTGCCAGCAGCCCACAGGGGATTAACTATGGCTACACCTTC
>TRBV5-1|-|-|TRBJ1-2
CASSLLAPLGYTF
TGCGCCAGCAGCTTGTTGGCCCCCCTCGGGTACACCTTC
>TRBV5-6|-|-|TRBJ1-2
CASSFYNAGGYTF
TGTGCCAGCAGCTTTTACAATGCGGGGGGCTACACCTTC
>TRBV12-3/TRBV12-4|-|-|TRBJ1-3
CASSLGNTIYF
TGTGCCAGCAGTCTGGGAAACACCATATATTTT
>TRBV7-9|-|-|TRBJ1-6
CASRSSSYNSPLHF
TGTGCCAGCCGCAGTAGCTCCTATAATTCACCCCTCCACTTT
>TRBV6-5|TRBD1|many|TRBJ1-4
CASSSPTGAVNEKLFF
TGTGCCAGCAGTTCTCCGACAGGGGCTGTAAATGAAAAACTGTTTTTT
>TRBV28|TRBD1|few|TRBJ2-5
CASSRTGNGKTQYF
TGTGCCAGCAGTCGGACAGGGAACGGAAAGACCCAGTACTTC
>TRBV20-1|-|-|TRBJ2-7
CSASGLGGSYEQYF
TGCAGTGCTAGTGGACTGGGCGGCTCCTACGAGCAGTACTTC
>TRBV10-1|TRBD2|-|TRBJ2-1
CASGRRLAANEQFF
TGCGCCAGCGGGAGGAGGCTAGCGGCCAATGAGCAGTTCTTC
>TRBV4-1|-|-|TRBJ2-1
CASSQVQIDYNEQFF
TGCGCCAGCAGCCAAGTACAGATAGATTACAATGAGCAGTTCTTC
>TRBV28|-|once|TRBJ1-1
CASNRRGLNTEAFF
TGTGCCAGCAACCGACGGGGGTTGAACACTGAAGCTTTCTTT
>TRBV18|-|-|TRBJ1-6
CASSPGGGDSPLHF
TGTGCCAGCTCACCAGGAGGAGGGGATTCACCCCTCCACTTT
>TRBV7-2|TRBD1|-|TRBJ1-2
CASSYRGGGTGYTF
TGTGCCAGCAGCTACAGGGGAGGGGGAACTGGCTACACCTTC
>TRBV2|-|-|TRBJ1-6
CASSETGVSPLHF
TGTGCCAGCAGTGAAACTGGGGTTTCACCCCTCCACTTT
>TRBV30|TRBD1|-|TRBJ2-7
CAWSVGGQAYEQYF
TGTGCCTGGAGTGTAGGGGGACAGGCCTACGAGCAGTACTTC
>TRBV14|-|few|TRBJ1-5
CASTLGPQHF
TGTGCCAGCACCTTAGGACCCCAGCATTTT
>TRBV9|TRBD2|-|TRBJ2-1
CASSGGTTGSYNEQFF
TGTGCCAGCAGCGGGGGGACTACCGGTTCCTACAATGAGCAGTTCTTC
>TRBV5-4|TRBD1|-|TRBJ2-2
CASSHSTGVPNTGELFF
TGTGCCAGCAGCCATTCCACAGGGGTCCCGAACACCGGGGAGCTGTTTTTT
>TRBV5-6|-|once|TRBJ2-3
CASSSRLTDTQYF
TGTGCCAGCAGCTCCCGACTCACAGATACGCAGTATTTT
>TRBV27|-|-|TRBJ1-6
CASSLSLTAPLHF
TGTGCCAGCAGTTTAAGCTTAACGGCGCCCCTCCACTTT
>TRBV19|-|-|TRBJ1-5
CASKSQPSVNQPQHF
TGTGCCAGTAAAAGCCAACCGTCGGTTAATCAGCCCCAGCATTTT
>TRBV4-1|-|-|TRBJ2-7
CASSQVGGKAYEQYF
TGCGCCAGCAGCCAAGTTGGAGGGAAAGCCTACGAGCAGTACTTC
>TRBV19|-|-|TRBJ1-1
CASSNPGNTEAFF
TGTGCCAGTAGTAACCCGGGGAACACTGAAGCTTTCTTT
>TRBV15|TRBD1|once|TRBJ1-1
CATSRDGTGAMNTEAFF
TGTGCCACCAGCAGAGACGGGACAGGGGCAATGAACACTGAAGCTTTCTTT
>TRBV5-4|-|-|TRBJ2-3
CASSLGVRNTDTQYF
TGTGCCAGCAGCTTGGGGGTCAGAAACACAGATACGCAGTATTTT
>TRBV7-8|-|-|TRBJ1-5
CASSLASGNQPQHF
TGTGCCAGCAGCTTAGCCAGTGGCAATCAGCCCCAGCATTTT
>TRBV5-8|-|-|TRBJ2-1
CASSPREDSYNEQFF
TGTGCCAGCAGCCCCAGGGAGGACTCCTACAATGAGCAGTTCTTC
>TRBV19|-|-|TRBJ1-5
CASSTGTSANQPQHF
TGTGCCAGTAGTACCGGGACATCAGCTAATCAGCCCCAGCATTTT
>TRBV24-1|-|-|TRBJ2-5
CATSEGGGETQYF
TGTGCCACCAGTGAAGGGGGTGGTGAGACCCAGTACTTC